The 25 T cell receptor beta chains below were found in one sample sequenced in a study of human thymus T cells (dated by TCRdb to 2020 to 2021). Preparation of the library involved the immunoSEQ multiplex PCR assay. TCRdb provides this immuneACCESS table in a form limited to in-frame rearrangements. Some clones are lacking; in checked studies, under half of them reflect an unresolved V gene, and why the rest are absent is not known. The sample contains some 46,000 clones, nearly 95% of them found a single time. The biggest ten clones account for 0.095% to 0.15% of the sample. Sequenced material: blood. These receptors all stem from a boy under two years old with a congenital heart defect but otherwise immunologically healthy.

V is TRBV6-5 and J is TRBJ1-2; 9 bases agree with TRBD1. V shed 6 bases and J 8 bases; nucleotides not matched to a gene: 4. The V gene's germline CDR1 is MNHEY and CDR2 SVGAGI. The CDR3 length is 12 residues. The CDR3: CASSLDRGGYTF. The CDR3 DNA reads as TGTGCCAGCAGCCTGGACAGGGGAGGCTACACCTTC.

This rearrangement joins TRBV11-2 to TRBJ1-1, with D hard to call. Germline V gives CDR1 SGHAT, CDR2 FQNNGV. This CDR3 has 13 residues. Trimming removed 1 base from V and 4 bases from J, with 7 bases in between. The CDR3 reads CASSLASGTEAFF. In DNA form, the CDR3 reads TGTGCCAGCAGCTTAGCCTCGGGCACTGAAGCTTTCTTT.

This clone came up a few times. V gene TRBV30 combines with J gene TRBJ1-5, with no clear D. The germline V gene encodes CDR1 GTSNPN and CDR2 SVGIG (reference sequence). V was shortened by 3 bases and J by 4 bases, with 10 bases between the two germline ends. The CDR3 has 13 amino acids. The CDR3 nucleotides read TGTGCCTGGAGCGGATGGGGAAATCAGCCCCAGCATTTT. Residues: CAWSGWGNQPQHF. Full variable domain (outside the CDR3, taken from reference TRBV30 and TRBJ1-5): SQTIHQWPATLVQPVGSPLSLECTVEGTSNPNLYWYRQAAGRGLQLLFYSVGIGQISSEVPQNLSASRPQDRQFILSSKKLLLSDSGFYLCAWSGWGNQPQHFGDGTRLSIL.

The V call is TRBV5-5, the J call TRBJ2-2; D call uncertain. V was cut by 4 bases and J by 8 bases, with 6 bases left in between. CDR1 is SGHKS and CDR2 is YYEKEE in the germline V gene (reference sequence). CDR3 length: 11 residues. CDR3 DNA: TGTGCCAGCAGCCTTTGGGGGGAGCTGTTTTTT. This codes for CASSLWGELFF.

This clone was seen a single time. V usage is TRBV4-3 and J usage is TRBJ1-5, with TRBD1 as a possible D gene (5 bases). CDR3 length equals 13 residues. With 4 bases removed from V and 5 bases from J, the gap between germline ends came to 9 bases. The germline V gene has CDR1 LGHNA and CDR2 YSLEER. CDR3 amino acids: CASSLDRDQPQHF. The CDR3 nucleotides are TGCGCCAGCAGCCTCGACAGAGATCAGCCCCAGCATTTT.

The chain joins TRBV7-3 to TRBJ1-5; TRBD1 might be the D (5 bases). V lost 0 bases, J lost 2 bases, and 5 bases lay in between. CDR1 SGHTA and CDR2 FQGTGA come from the germline V gene. The CDR3 consists of 14 residues. DNA for the CDR3: TGTGCCAGCAGCTTAACAGGGGGCAATCAGCCCCAGCATTTT. It codes for CASSLTGGNQPQHF.

The V and J genes are TRBV2 and TRBJ1-1; D is ambiguous. Germline V CDR1 and CDR2: SNHLY, FYNNEI. This CDR3 contains 13 residues. Trimming took off 2 bases at V and 3 bases at J, with 7 bases between the two ends. CDR3 in amino acids: CASSEIGDTEAFF. For the CDR3, the DNA is TGTGCCAGCAGTGAAATAGGTGACACTGAAGCTTTCTTT.

This chain joins TRBV6-1 and TRBJ1-4, with D possibly being TRBD1 (5 bases). Germline CDR1 is MNHNS and CDR2 is SASEGT. CDR3 length: 17 residues. V was pared by 0 bases and J by 8 bases, with 19 bases between. The CDR3 DNA reads TGTGCCAGCAGTGAAGCGAGGGGCTACCTCCGAGGAGAAAAACTGTTTTTT. It encodes CASSEARGYLRGEKLFF.

The chain links TRBV27 to TRBJ1-6, with D tentatively TRBD1 (5 bases). Germline CDR1 MNHEY, CDR2 SMNVEV (reference sequence). V was clipped by 0 bases and J by 4 bases, with 7 bases between them. The CDR3 length is 15 residues. The CDR3: CASSLSGRYNSPLHF. The CDR3 DNA reads as TGTGCCAGCAGTTTATCGGGACGGTATAATTCACCCCTCCACTTT.

The gene calls are TRBV5-8 and TRBJ2-4; 10 bases agree with TRBD2. CDR1 is SGHTS and CDR2 is YDEGEE in the germline V gene. With V trimmed by 4 bases and J by 0 bases, 7 bases remained unmatched. This CDR3 spans 17 amino acids. The CDR3 region is CASSPGAGGLAKNIQYF. The CDR3 DNA reads as TGTGCCAGCAGCCCTGGAGCGGGGGGGCTAGCCAAAAACATTCAGTACTTC.

This clone came up once. The chain carries TRBV19 and TRBJ2-7; 10 bases are shared with TRBD2. This CDR3 is 18 amino acids long. The germline V gene encodes CDR1 LNHDA and CDR2 SQIVND (reference sequence). V lost 4 bases to trimming and J lost 0 bases; unmatched junction nucleotides: 12. For the CDR3, the DNA is TGTGCCAGTAGTACCTCCTTAGCGGGGGGTACCATCTCCTACGAGCAGTACTTC. Protein: CASSTSLAGGTISYEQYF. Filled out from reference TRBV19 and TRBJ2-7, the complete variable domain reads DGGITQSPKYLFRKEGQNVTLSCEQNLNHDAMYWYRQDPGQGLRLIYYSQIVNDFQKGDIAEGYSVSREKKESFPLTVTSAQKNPTAFYLCASSTSLAGGTISYEQYFGPGTRLTVT.

V and J are TRBV4-2 and TRBJ2-5, with D perhaps TRBD1 (6 bases). Germline V lookup: CDR1 LGHNA, CDR2 YNFKEQ. The CDR3 consists of 15 residues. Trimming shortened V by 2 bases and J by 6 bases, and 16 bases separated the two germline ends. In DNA form, the CDR3 reads TGTGCCAGCAGCCAAAGACAGGACCTAGGACAGACCCAGTACTTC. Its translation: CASSQRQDLGQTQYF.

The chain carries TRBV7-2 and TRBJ2-3; 9 bases align to TRBD2. V lost 7 bases and J lost 5; bases outside the gene matches: 13. Per germline, CDR1 SGHTA and CDR2 FQGNSA. There are 16 residues in the CDR3. The CDR3 DNA sequence: TGTGCCAGCACCACCAGGGGGGGACTAGCAAGAGATACGCAGTATTTT. Amino acids: CASTTRGGLARDTQYF. Together with reference TRBV7-2 and TRBJ2-3, the CDR3 gives the full variable domain: GAGVSQSPSNKVTEKGKDVELRCDPISGHTALYWYRQSLGQGLEFLIYFQGNSAPDKSGLPSDRFSAERTGGSVSTLTIQRTQQEDSAVYLCASTTRGGLARDTQYFGPGTRLTVL.

The chain combines TRBV7-9 with TRBJ1-2; 7 bases agree with TRBD1. Trimming cost V 5 bases and J 6 bases; bases outside gene matches: 6. The CDR3 is made up of 13 amino acids. Germline-derived CDR1 and CDR2 are SEHNR and FQNEAQ (reference sequence). This chain's CDR3 is CASSQGGANGYTF. CDR3 in DNA: TGTGCCAGCAGCCAGGGGGGGGCTAATGGCTACACCTTC.

This clone was recorded once. The chain couples TRBV6-5 to TRBJ2-7, with 7 bases aligning to TRBD1. The CDR3 runs 12 residues. The V segment lost 6 bases and the J segment 5 bases; nucleotides outside the gene matches: 4. CDR1 is MNHEY and CDR2 is SVGAGI in the germline V gene. CDR3: CASSRDRNEQYF. The CDR3 bases are TGTGCCAGCAGCCGGGACAGAAACGAGCAGTACTTC.

This chain connects TRBV6-5 to TRBJ1-1, with 7 bases aligning to TRBD1. This CDR3 spans 15 amino acids. Losses at the gene ends were 0 bases for V and 4 bases for J; bases not matched to a gene: 5. From germline, CDR1 is MNHEY and CDR2 SVGAGI. The CDR3 is CASSYSTRGRTEAFF. CDR3 in DNA: TGTGCCAGCAGTTACTCGACTAGGGGGCGCACTGAAGCTTTCTTT.

This chain uses TRBV4-2 with TRBJ2-7; 16 bases are shared with TRBD2. V gave up 3 bases and J gave up 2 bases; unmatched junction bases: 13. Germline-derived CDR1 and CDR2 are LGHNA and YNFKEQ. The CDR3 covers 20 residues. The CDR3 protein is CASSHALTGTSGGATYEQYF. In DNA form, the CDR3 reads TGTGCCAGCAGCCATGCCCTTACCGGGACTAGCGGGGGGGCCACCTACGAGCAGTACTTC.

V usage is TRBV7-9 and J usage is TRBJ2-7; no reliable D call. The germline V gene has CDR1 SEHNR and CDR2 FQNEAQ (reference sequence). Trimming pared 2 bases from V and 4 bases from J, leaving 0 bases between. The CDR3 is 10 amino acids. The CDR3 here is CASSLYEQYF. As DNA, the CDR3 is TGTGCCAGCAGCTTATACGAGCAGTACTTC.

V usage is TRBV28 and J usage is TRBJ2-1, with D possibly being TRBD1 or TRBD2 (5 bases each). The germline gives CDR1 MDHEN, CDR2 SYDVKM. Trimming pared 8 bases from V and 6 bases from J, leaving 17 bases between. The CDR3 consists of 14 residues. CDR3 bases: TGTGCCAGCGAGCCGGGGACCCGAGGCAATGAGCAGTTCTTC. Residues: CASEPGTRGNEQFF.

This rearrangement joins TRBV12-2 to TRBJ1-2; TRBD1 is taken as the D call from the table, unchecked against the DNA. TRBV12-2 is noted as a pseudogene. This CDR3 contains 13 residues. DNA of the CDR3: TGTGCAAGTCGACAGACAGGGTTGGAGGGCTACACCTTC. This encodes CASRQTGLEGYTF.

The chain links TRBV6-5 to TRBJ2-7; the match to TRBD1 covers 9 bases. Germline assignment: CDR1 MNHEY and CDR2 SVGAGI. This CDR3 spans 16 amino acids. V shed 2 bases and J 2 bases; nucleotides not matched to a gene: 7. DNA for the CDR3: TGTGCCAGCAGTTACAGACCGGGACAGGGCGCCTACGAGCAGTACTTC. It translates to CASSYRPGQGAYEQYF.

The table lists this clone with a few counts. The chain is built from TRBV2 and TRBJ1-1; D remains ambiguous. The germline V gene encodes CDR1 SNHLY and CDR2 FYNNEI. The CDR3 has 16 amino acids. V was pared by 3 bases and J by 1 base, with 15 bases between. The CDR3 reads CASSDTLSARNTEAFF. CDR3 in DNA: TGTGCCAGCAGTGATACTCTGTCAGCGAGGAACACTGAAGCTTTCTTT.

The count of this clone is one. V and J are TRBV5-1 and TRBJ2-3; 12 bases match TRBD1. Germline-derived CDR1 and CDR2 are SGHRS and YFSETQ. V trimming: 4 bases; J trimming: 3 bases; junction bases outside the gene matches: 6. The CDR3 is 16 amino acids. The CDR3 coding sequence is TGCGCCAGCAGCATGGGACAGGGGGCTTCAACAGATACGCAGTATTTT. Encoded protein: CASSMGQGASTDTQYF.

This chain links TRBV4-3 with TRBJ2-3; the match to TRBD2 covers 7 bases. This CDR3 spans 17 amino acids. The V gene's germline CDR1 is LGHNA and CDR2 YSLEER. V was clipped by 1 base and J by 4 bases; unmatched bases: 11. The CDR3 DNA follows: TGCGCCAGCAGCCAAGGACTAGCAACTTTATATTCAGATACGCAGTATTTT. Translated, it gives CASSQGLATLYSDTQYF.

This clone has just one count. The chain links TRBV19 to TRBJ2-3; D is perhaps TRBD1 (7 bases). Trimming left V 4 bases short and J 1 base short, with 9 bases between. Germline CDR1 is LNHDA and CDR2 is SQIVND (reference sequence). The CDR3 is made up of 14 amino acids. This CDR3 is CASSSRGGTDTQYF. The CDR3 DNA follows: TGTGCCAGTAGTAGCAGGGGGGGCACAGATACGCAGTATTTT.